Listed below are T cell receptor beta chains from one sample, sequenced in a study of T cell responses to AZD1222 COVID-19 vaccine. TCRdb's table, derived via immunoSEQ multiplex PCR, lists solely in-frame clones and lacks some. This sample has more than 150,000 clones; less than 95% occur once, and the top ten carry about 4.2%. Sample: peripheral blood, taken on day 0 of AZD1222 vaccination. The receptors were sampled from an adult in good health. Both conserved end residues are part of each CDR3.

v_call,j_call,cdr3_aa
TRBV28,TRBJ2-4,CASSFGRPWTEENIQYF
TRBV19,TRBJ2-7,CASSPGESYEQYF
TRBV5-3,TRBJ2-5,CARSLDPLAKGQETQYF
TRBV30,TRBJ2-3,CAWSAGRADTQYF
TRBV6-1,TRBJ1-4,CASSFEGQFNEKLFF
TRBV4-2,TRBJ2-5,CASSQEPSGRKTQYF
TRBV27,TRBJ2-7,CASTAGTSGRNEQYF
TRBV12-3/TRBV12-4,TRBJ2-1,CASSLYNEQFF
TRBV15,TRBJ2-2,CATSRDLDRGFSGELFF
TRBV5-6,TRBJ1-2,CASSPGDRDGYTF
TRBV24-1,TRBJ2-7,CATSDSSEQYF
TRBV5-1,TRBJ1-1,CASSSIQGEGNTEAFF
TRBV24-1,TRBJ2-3,CATQDSPMYTQYF
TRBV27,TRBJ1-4,CASRTTTGVEKLFF
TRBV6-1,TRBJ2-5,CASSEGIQETQYF
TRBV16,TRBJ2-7,CASSQPVTYEQYF
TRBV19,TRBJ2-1,CASTGTAINEQFF
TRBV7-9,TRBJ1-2,CASSHISGSNYGYTF
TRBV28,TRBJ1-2,CASSLQDNYGYTF
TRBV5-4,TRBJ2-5,CASSAAGSQETQYF
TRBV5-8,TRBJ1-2,CASSLGNVYGYTF
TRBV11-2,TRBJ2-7,CASSPRGHSYEQYF
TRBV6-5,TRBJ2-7,CASSSSRDGSYEQYF
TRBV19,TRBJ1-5,CASSIGQRRQPQHF
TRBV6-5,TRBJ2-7,CASNRGQGVYEQYF
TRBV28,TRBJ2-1,CASSFRGVSYNEQFF
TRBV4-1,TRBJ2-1,CASSQETSSWPNEQFF
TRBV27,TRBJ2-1,CASSQGQNNEQFF
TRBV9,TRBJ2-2,CASSLTGRGTGELFF
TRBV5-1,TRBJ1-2,CASSSGTNYGYTF
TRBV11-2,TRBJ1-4,CASSLDWAGVNEKLFF
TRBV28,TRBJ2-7,CASSPNWTGQYF
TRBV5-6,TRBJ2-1,CASSSWGGSYNEQFF
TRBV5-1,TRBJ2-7,CASSPEPGLAYEQYF
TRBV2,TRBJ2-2,CASSVNYAPGELFF
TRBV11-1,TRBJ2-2,CASSLSRYLTGELFF
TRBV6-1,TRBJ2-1,CASSEAGSYEQFF
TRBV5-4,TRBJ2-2,CASSSWTSWELFF
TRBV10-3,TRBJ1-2,CAISVGQANYGYTF
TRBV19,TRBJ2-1,CASKVAGTSYNEQFF
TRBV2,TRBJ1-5,CASSYGLRTLYSNQPQHF
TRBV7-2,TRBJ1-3,CASSKGIGDTIYF
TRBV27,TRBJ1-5,CASSYPDAGHF
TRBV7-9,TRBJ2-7,CASSLRGFYEQYF
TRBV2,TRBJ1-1,CASSYRPVSTEAFF
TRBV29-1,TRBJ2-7,CSVKIKGLGEQYF
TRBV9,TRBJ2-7,CASSVVGSTYEQYF
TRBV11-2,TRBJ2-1,CASSFQLQTEAQFF
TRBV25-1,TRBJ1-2,CASRPAGNLYGYTF
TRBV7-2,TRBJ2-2,CASSPRTLGLGGELFF
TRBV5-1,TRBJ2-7,CASSPDPSRSSGVYEQYF
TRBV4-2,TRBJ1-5,CASSQADRDQPQHF
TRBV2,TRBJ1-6,CASSVGGAAEALHF
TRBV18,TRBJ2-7,CASSPKARGGYEQYF
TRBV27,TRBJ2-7,CASMDLFEQYF
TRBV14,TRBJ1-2,CASSQEAGSPDGYTF
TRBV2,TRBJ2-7,CASSEGGMSYEQYF
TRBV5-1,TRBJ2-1,CASSPRDSYNEQFF
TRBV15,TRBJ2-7,CATSRGEAYEQYF
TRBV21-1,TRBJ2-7,CASSGFTYEQYF